This TCR beta chain is drawn from a study of blood T cells in healthy people across ages. A second PCR of about 6 to 11 cycles used a sample-barcoded 5' primer and a J-beta primer mix. TCRdb called the 5' RACE reads again in MiXCR, with one record for every CDR3 protein. The data show 650,000 to 1,000,000 distinct CDR3 sequences, with 36% seen just once and approximately 13% held by the top ten. This clonotype has a count of ten or more. Its specificity is unknown. Points from the study as a whole: Unsorted PBMCs blocked a conclusive comparison of naive and antigen-experienced cells.

J gave up 4 bases and V 6 bases, and 6 bases lay outside the gene matches. Looked up from germline, CDR1 is DFQATT and CDR2 is SNEGSKA (reference sequence). CDR3 length equals 13 residues. Sample: blood. This chain joins TRBV20-1 and TRBJ2-1, with 7 bases that match TRBD1. This TCR came from a man aged 18-30 years in good health. Here the CDR3 reads CSARQGDYNEQFF. CDR3 sequence (DNA): TGCAGTGCCCGACAGGGAGATTACAATGAGCAGTTCTTC.